This TCR beta chain comes out of a study of response to subunit inactivated influenza vaccine. This CDR3 region has 13 residues. Germline V gives CDR1 SQVTM, CDR2 ANQGSEA. V was clipped by 8 bases and J by 4 bases, with 15 bases between them. This clonotype has just a few counts. Its antigen is not known. Study-wide findings and caveats: The authors suggested that every seasonal influenza vaccination recruits few new T cells.

TCRdb ran MiXCR on the RT-PCR reads and lists one entry per CDR3 protein. The sample carries over 750,000 distinct CDR3 sequences, less than 25% recorded once. The chain has TRBV29-1 and TRBJ1-3; D call uncertain. The material was PBMCs from blood, obtained roughly 5 days after vaccination. The receptor comes from a man aged 45-60 years who received an inactivated influenza vaccine. The CDR3: CSFIRPQGNTIYF. The CDR3, as DNA: TGCAGCTTTATACGGCCCCAAGGAAACACCATATATTTT.